This T cell receptor beta chain stems from a study of response to subunit inactivated influenza vaccine. This clonotype turned up a few times. The antigen is not known. Study observations and caveats: Seasonal influenza vaccination, on each occasion, was suggested by the authors to recruit few new T cells.

In TCRdb, the RT-PCR reads were re-called with MiXCR into one record per CDR3 protein. The table has about 190,000 distinct CDR3 sequences, around 14% seen once. The source of this sequence is a man between 50 and 59 years old who received an inactivated influenza vaccine. This specimen was CD8+ T cells sorted from PBMCs, taken about 5 days after vaccination.

CDR3 amino acids: CASSLLSGNTEAFF. In DNA, the CDR3 is TGTGCCAGCAGTTTACTATCCGGGAACACTGAAGCTTTCTTT. The V and J genes are TRBV28 and TRBJ1-1; D gene unclear. The germline V and J ends were trimmed by 2 bases and 1 base, with 8 bases remaining between them. Per germline, CDR1 MDHEN and CDR2 SYDVKM. The CDR3 runs 14 residues.